This T cell receptor beta chain originates from a study of blood T cell repertoires in COVID-19. At the level of the study: The analysed material was cDNA or gDNA that came from T cells, B-cell-depleted T cells, or PBMCs.

Clones were sequenced by immunoSEQ multiplex PCR, and TCRdb holds only the in-frame ones, with some missing. This table has fewer than 65,000 clones, around 86% appearing once. Germline loops: CDR1 LGHNA, CDR2 YSLEER. V gave up 1 base and J gave up 8 bases; unmatched junction bases: 7. The CDR3 covers 14 residues. Material for sequencing was peripheral blood. The clonotype originates from an elderly woman with acute or convalescent COVID-19. The chain carries TRBV4-3 and TRBJ1-2, with 7 bases fitting TRBD1. CDR3 bases: TGCGCCAGCAGCCAAGTAAAGGGGGCCGGGGGCTACACCTTC. Its protein is CASSQVKGAGGYTF.